Listed below are T cell receptor beta chains from one sample, sequenced in a study of blood T cell repertoires in COVID-19. TCRdb's copy holds only in-frame clones and misses some; the assay was immunoSEQ multiplex PCR. The data contain 75,000 to 95,000 clones, 90% of them singletons. Sequences were obtained from peripheral blood. All receptors come from a human donor in a cohort sampled during active COVID-19. CDR3s include the opening cysteine and the closing phenylalanine or tryptophan. The D gene is left open where the match is weak. Not every row has a clone size; where given, it reads once, few, many or a size class.

TRBJ1-3 | TRBV27 | TRBD1 | - | CASSLSATTGTNTIYF | TGTGCCAGCAGTTTATCTGCAACGACAGGGACAAACACCATATATTTT
TRBJ2-5 | TRBV2 | TRBD2 | - | CASREPRGGGESVILAGVETQYF | TGTGCCAGCAGGGAGCCCAGGGGAGGAGGCGAAAGCGTTATACTAGCGGGAGTAGAGACCCAGTACTTC
TRBJ1-2 | TRBV7-9 | - | - | CASSLMGADGYTF | TGTGCCAGCAGCTTAATGGGGGCGGATGGCTACACCTTC
TRBJ2-1 | TRBV7-8 | TRBD2 | - | CASSLLAGEGNEQFF | TGTGCCAGCAGCCTGCTAGCGGGGGAGGGCAATGAGCAGTTCTTC
TRBJ1-5 | TRBV19 | - | few | CASTAQGGNQPQHF | TGTGCCTCTACCGCCCAGGGTGGCAATCAGCCCCAGCATTTT
TRBJ2-3 | TRBV14 | TRBD2 | - | CASSVKGTSVFTQYF | TGTGCCAGCAGCGTGAAGGGGACTAGCGTCTTTACGCAGTATTTT
TRBJ1-2 | TRBV19 | - | - | CASRTQGIGGGYTF | TGTGCCAGTAGAACCCAGGGGATTGGGGGTGGCTACACCTTC
TRBJ2-2 | TRBV3-1/TRBV3-2 | - | - | CASSQGDRPTGELFF | TGTGCCAGCAGCCAAGGAGACAGGCCCACCGGGGAGCTGTTTTTT
TRBJ1-6 | TRBV5-4 | TRBD1 | - | CASSFGTGTEAYNSPLHF | TGTGCCAGCAGCTTCGGAACCGGGACAGAGGCTTATAATTCACCCCTCCACTTT
TRBJ1-1 | TRBV19 | - | - | CASSSTTEAFF | TGTGCCAGTAGTAGTACTACTGAAGCTTTCTTT
TRBJ1-2 | TRBV7-2 | - | few | CASSLGGVYGYTF | TGTGCCAGCAGCTTAGGCGGGGTCTATGGCTACACCTTC
TRBJ2-7 | TRBV28 | TRBD1 | - | CASSLRDRRSYEQYF | TGTGCCAGCAGTTTAAGGGACAGGCGCTCCTACGAGCAGTACTTC
TRBJ2-1 | TRBV6-5 | TRBD2 | once | CASGYSSMTSGSGQFF | TGTGCCAGCGGTTACTCTTCTATGACTAGCGGGTCTGGGCAGTTCTTC
TRBJ1-3 | TRBV7-9 | - | - | CASSPGQYGNTIYF | TGTGCCAGCAGCCCTGGACAGTACGGAAACACCATATATTTT
TRBJ2-7 | TRBV30 | - | once | CAWSVNYYEQYF | TGTGCCTGGAGTGTAAATTACTACGAGCAGTACTTC
TRBJ2-2 | TRBV15 | TRBD2 | - | CATSRELAGATGELFF | TGTGCCACCAGCAGAGAGTTAGCGGGAGCGACCGGGGAGCTGTTTTTT
TRBJ2-7 | TRBV4-2 | - | - | CASSQEGSGLGEQYF | TGTGCCAGCAGCCAAGAGGGGAGCGGGCTAGGGGAGCAGTACTTC
TRBJ1-1 | TRBV6-5 | - | - | CASRAGKNTEAFF | TGTGCCAGCAGGGCAGGGAAGAACACTGAAGCTTTCTTT
TRBJ2-7 | TRBV11-2 | TRBD1 | once | CASSFQLGTGPNEQYF | TGTGCCAGCAGCTTTCAGTTGGGGACAGGGCCGAACGAGCAGTACTTC
TRBJ2-3 | TRBV6-5 | TRBD1 | - | CASSFLDRGGTDTQYF | TGTGCCAGCAGTTTCTTGGACAGGGGGGGCACAGATACGCAGTATTTT
TRBJ1-1 | TRBV7-2 | - | - | CASSLSGGGYTEAFF | TGTGCCAGCAGCTTATCTGGGGGAGGCTACACTGAAGCTTTCTTT